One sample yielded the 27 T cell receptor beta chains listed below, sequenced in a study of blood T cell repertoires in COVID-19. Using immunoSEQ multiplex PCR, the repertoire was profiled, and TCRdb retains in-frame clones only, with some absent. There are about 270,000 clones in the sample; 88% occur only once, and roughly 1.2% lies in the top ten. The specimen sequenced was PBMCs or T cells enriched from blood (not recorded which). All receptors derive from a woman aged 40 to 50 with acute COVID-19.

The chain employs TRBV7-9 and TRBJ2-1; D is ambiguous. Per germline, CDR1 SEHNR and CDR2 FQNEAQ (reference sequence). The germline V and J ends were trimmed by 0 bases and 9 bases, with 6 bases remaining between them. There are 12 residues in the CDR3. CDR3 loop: CASSLARGEQFF. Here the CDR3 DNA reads TGTGCCAGCAGCTTAGCGCGCGGTGAGCAGTTCTTC.

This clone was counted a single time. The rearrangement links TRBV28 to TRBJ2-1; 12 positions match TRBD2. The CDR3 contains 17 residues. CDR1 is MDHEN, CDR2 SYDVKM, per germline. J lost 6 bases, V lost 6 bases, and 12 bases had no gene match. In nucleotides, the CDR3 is TGTGCCAGCAGGCGAACCGGGACTAGCGGGCGTACCAATGAGCAGTTCTTC. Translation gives CASRRTGTSGRTNEQFF.

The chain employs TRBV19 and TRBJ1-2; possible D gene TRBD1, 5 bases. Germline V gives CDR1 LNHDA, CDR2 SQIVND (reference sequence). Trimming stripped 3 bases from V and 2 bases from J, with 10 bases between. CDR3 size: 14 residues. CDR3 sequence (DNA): TGTGCCAGTAGTATGGAGGGGAGCAACTATGGCTACACCTTC. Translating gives CASSMEGSNYGYTF.

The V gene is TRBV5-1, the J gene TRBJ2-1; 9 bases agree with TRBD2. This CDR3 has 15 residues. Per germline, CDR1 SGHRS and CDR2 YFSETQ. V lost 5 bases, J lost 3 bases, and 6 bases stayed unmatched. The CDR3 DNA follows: TGCGCCAGCAGTTTGCCTAGCGGGGACTACAATGAGCAGTTCTTC. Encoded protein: CASSLPSGDYNEQFF.

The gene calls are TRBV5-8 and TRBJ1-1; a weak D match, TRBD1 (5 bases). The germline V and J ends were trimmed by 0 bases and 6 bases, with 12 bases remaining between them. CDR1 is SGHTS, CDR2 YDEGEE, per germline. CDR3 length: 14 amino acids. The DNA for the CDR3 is TGTGCCAGCAGCTTGGTTCTGGGAGGGGCTGAAGCTTTCTTT. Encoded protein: CASSLVLGGAEAFF.

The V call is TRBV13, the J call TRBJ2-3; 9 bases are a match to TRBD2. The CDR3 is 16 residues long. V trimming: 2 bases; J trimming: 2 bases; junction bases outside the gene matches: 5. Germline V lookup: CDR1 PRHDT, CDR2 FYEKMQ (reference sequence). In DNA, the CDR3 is TGTGCCAGCAGCTTAAGGTTAGCGGGAGTCACAGATACGCAGTATTTT. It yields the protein CASSLRLAGVTDTQYF.

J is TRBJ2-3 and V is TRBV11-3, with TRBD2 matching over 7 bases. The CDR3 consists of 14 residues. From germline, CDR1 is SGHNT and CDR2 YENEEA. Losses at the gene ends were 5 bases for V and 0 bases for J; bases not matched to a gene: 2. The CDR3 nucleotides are TGTGCCAGCAGCCCGGGACTAAGCACAGATACGCAGTATTTT. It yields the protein CASSPGLSTDTQYF. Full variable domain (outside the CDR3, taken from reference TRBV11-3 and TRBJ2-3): EAGVVQSPRYKIIEKKQPVAFWCNPISGHNTLYWYLQNLGQGPELLIRYENEEAVDDSQLPKDRFSAERLKGVDSTLKIQPAELGDSAVYLCASSPGLSTDTQYFGPGTRLTVL.

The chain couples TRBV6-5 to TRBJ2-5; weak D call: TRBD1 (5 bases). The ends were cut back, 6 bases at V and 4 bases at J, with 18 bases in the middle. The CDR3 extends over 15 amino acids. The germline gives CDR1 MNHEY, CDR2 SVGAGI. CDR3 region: CASRNHPGRAETQYF. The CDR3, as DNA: TGTGCCAGCAGGAACCACCCGGGCAGGGCAGAGACCCAGTACTTC.

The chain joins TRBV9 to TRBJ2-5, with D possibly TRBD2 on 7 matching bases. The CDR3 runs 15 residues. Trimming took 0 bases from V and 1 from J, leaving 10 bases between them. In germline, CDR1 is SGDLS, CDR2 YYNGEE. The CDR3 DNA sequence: TGTGCCAGCAGCGTAGGCGGGGGCCTCCAAGAGACCCAGTACTTC. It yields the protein CASSVGGGLQETQYF.

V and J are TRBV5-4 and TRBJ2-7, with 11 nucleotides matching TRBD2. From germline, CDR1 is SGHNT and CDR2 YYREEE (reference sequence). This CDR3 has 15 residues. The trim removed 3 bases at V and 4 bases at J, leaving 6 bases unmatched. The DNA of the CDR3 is TGTGCCAGCAGCTCCCGACTAGCGGGATCGTACGAGCAGTACTTC. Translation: CASSSRLAGSYEQYF.

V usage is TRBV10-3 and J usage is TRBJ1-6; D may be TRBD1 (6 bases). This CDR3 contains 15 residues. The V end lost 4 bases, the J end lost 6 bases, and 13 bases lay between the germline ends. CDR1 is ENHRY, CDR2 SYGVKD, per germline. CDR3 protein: CAISGTVGTNSPLHF. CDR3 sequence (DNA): TGTGCCATCAGTGGGACAGTGGGAACTAATTCACCCCTCCACTTT.

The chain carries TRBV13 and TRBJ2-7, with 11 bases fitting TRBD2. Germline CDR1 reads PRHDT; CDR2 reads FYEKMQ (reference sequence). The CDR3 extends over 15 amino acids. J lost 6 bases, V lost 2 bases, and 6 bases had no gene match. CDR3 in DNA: TGTGCCAGCAGCTTAATAGCGGGAGGGGCGAGCGAGCAGTACTTC. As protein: CASSLIAGGASEQYF.

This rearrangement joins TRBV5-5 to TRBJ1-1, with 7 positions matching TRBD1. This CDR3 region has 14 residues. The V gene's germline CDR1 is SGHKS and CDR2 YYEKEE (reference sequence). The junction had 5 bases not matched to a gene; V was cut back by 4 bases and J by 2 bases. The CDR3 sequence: CASSPRQGNTEAFF. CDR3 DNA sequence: TGTGCCAGCAGCCCCAGACAGGGCAACACTGAAGCTTTCTTT.

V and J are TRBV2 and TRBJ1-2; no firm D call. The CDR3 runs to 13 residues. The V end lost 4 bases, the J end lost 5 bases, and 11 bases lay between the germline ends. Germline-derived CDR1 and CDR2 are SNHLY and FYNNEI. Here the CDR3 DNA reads TGTGCCAGCAGTGGAGGGCAGAGTTATGGCTACACCTTC. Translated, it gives CASSGGQSYGYTF.

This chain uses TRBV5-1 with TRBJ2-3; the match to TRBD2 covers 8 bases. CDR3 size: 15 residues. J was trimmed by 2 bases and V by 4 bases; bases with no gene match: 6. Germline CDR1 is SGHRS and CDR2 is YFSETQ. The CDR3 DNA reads TGCGCCAGCAGCAAAGAGACTAGCGCCACAGATACGCAGTATTTT. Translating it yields CASSKETSATDTQYF.

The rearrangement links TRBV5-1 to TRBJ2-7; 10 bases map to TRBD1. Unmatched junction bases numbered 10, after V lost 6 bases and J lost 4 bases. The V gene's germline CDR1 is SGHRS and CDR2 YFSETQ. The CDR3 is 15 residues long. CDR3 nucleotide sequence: TGCGCCAGCACCCCAGGGGGGGACAGGGGATACGAGCAGTACTTC. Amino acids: CASTPGGDRGYEQYF. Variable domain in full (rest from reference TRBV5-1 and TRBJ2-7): KAGVTQTPRYLIKTRGQQVTLSCSPISGHRSVSWYQQTPGQGLQFLFEYFSETQRNKGNFPGRFSGRQFSNSRSEMNVSTLELGDSALYLCASTPGGDRGYEQYFGPGTRLTVT.

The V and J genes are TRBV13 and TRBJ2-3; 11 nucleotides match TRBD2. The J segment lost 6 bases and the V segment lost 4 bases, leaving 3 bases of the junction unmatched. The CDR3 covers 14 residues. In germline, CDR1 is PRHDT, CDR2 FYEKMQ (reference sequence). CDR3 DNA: TGTGCCAGCAGCTCCGGGACTAGCGGCGATACGCAGTATTTT. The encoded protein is CASSSGTSGDTQYF.

The DNA of the CDR3 is TGTGCCAGCAGTCCGGGAAAGATCTATGGCTACACCTTC. Protein sequence: CASSPGKIYGYTF. The chain is built from TRBV6-5 and TRBJ1-2; D not resolved. The CDR3 is made up of 13 amino acids. Germline-derived CDR1 and CDR2 are MNHEY and SVGAGI. The ends were cut back, 5 bases at V and 4 bases at J, with 11 bases in the middle.

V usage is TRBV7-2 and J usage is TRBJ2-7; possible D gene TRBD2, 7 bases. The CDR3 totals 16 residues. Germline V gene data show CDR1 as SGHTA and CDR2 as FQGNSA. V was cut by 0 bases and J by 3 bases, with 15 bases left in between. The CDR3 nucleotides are TGTGCCAGCAGCTTAGCGGGGGGCGGGAGTGGCTACGAGCAGTACGTC. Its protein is CASSLAGGGSGYEQYV.

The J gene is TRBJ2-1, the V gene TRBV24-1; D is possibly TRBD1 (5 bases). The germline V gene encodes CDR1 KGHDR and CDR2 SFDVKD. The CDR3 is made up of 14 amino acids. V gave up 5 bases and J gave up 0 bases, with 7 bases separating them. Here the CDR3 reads CATSGQPSYNEQFF. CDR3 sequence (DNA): TGTGCCACCAGTGGACAGCCCTCCTACAATGAGCAGTTCTTC.

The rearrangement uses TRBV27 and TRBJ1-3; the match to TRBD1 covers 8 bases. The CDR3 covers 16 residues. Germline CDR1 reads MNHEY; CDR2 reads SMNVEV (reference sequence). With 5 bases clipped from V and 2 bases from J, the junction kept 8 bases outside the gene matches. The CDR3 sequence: CASSRLTGVPGNTIYF. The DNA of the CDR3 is TGTGCCAGCAGTAGGCTGACAGGGGTTCCTGGAAACACCATATATTTT.

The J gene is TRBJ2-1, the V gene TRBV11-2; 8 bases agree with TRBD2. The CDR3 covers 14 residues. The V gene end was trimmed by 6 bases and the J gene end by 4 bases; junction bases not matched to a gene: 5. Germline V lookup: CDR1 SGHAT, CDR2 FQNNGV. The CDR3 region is CASRPLAEYNEQFF. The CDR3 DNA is TGTGCCAGCAGACCACTAGCGGAGTACAATGAGCAGTTCTTC.

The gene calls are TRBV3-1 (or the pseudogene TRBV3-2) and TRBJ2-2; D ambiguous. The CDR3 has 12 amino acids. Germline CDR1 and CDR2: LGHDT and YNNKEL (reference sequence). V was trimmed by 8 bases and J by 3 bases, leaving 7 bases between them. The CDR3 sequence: CASGPHTGELFF. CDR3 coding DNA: TGTGCCAGCGGGCCCCACACCGGGGAGCTGTTTTTT.

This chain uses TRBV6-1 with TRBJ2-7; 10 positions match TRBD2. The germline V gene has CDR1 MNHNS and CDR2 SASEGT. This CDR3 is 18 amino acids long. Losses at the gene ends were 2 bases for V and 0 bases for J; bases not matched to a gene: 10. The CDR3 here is CASSELLPSGSFSYEQYV. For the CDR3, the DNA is TGTGCCAGCAGTGAATTGTTGCCTAGCGGGAGTTTCTCCTACGAGCAGTACGTC.

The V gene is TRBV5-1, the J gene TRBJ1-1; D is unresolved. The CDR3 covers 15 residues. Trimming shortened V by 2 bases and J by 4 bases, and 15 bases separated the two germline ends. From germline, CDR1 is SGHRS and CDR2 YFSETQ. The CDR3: CASSFRVGVATEAFF. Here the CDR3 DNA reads TGCGCCAGCAGCTTTCGTGTCGGGGTGGCCACTGAAGCTTTCTTT.

CDR3: CASSLAAHPTDTQYF. The CDR3 DNA reads as TGTGCCAGTTCACTAGCGGCTCACCCCACAGATACGCAGTATTTT. This chain joins TRBV2 and TRBJ2-3; TRBD2 matches at 8 bases. V shed 9 bases, J shed 2 bases, and the junction held 10 bases outside the gene matches. Germline values: CDR1 SNHLY, CDR2 FYNNEI. This CDR3 region has 15 residues.

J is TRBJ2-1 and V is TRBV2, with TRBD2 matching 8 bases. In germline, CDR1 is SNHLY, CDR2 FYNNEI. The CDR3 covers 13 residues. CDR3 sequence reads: CASGREGYNEQFF. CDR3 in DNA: TGTGCTTCAGGTCGGGAGGGCTACAATGAGCAGTTCTTC.